The 15 T cell receptor beta chains given below trace back to one sample, sequenced in a study of T-cell reconstitution after alpha-beta-depleted transplantation in children. Unique molecular identifiers were used to barcode this TCRbeta library. Using its own MiXCR run on the PCR reads, TCRdb lists one record per CDR3 protein. The sample has some 200,000 distinct CDR3 sequences, under 8.5% seen once. The sequencing used PBMCs, mostly from graft donor cells, collected 360 days after TCRalphabeta/CD19-depleted stem cell transplant. These receptors were taken from a male patient aged 2-15 years who had a stem cell transplant for acute myeloid leukemia, so the T cells may come from the graft donor.

The V gene is TRBV20-1, the J gene TRBJ2-1; TRBD2 is a possible D gene (5 bases). Germline loops: CDR1 DFQATT, CDR2 SNEGSKA (reference sequence). V gave up 6 bases and J gave up 3 bases, with 9 bases separating them. The CDR3 spans 12 residues. CDR3 residues: CSARTSYNEQFF. Written as DNA, the CDR3 is TGCAGTGCAAGAACTAGCTACAATGAGCAGTTCTTC.

In this sample, this clonotype turned up a few times. This chain uses TRBV29-1 with TRBJ2-1, with D tentatively TRBD1 or TRBD2 (5 bases each). Trimming took off 5 bases at V and 13 bases at J, with 18 bases between the two ends. This CDR3 region has 12 residues. CDR1 and CDR2 (germline): SQVTM, ANQGSEA. The DNA of the CDR3 is TGCAGCGTTCTCGGGACCAACAGGATACAGTTCTTC. Amino acid sequence: CSVLGTNRIQFF.

This clonotype showed up many times. The CDR3 spells CASSLDRLAGIQETQYF. The CDR3, as DNA: TGTGCCAGCAGCTTAGATAGACTAGCGGGGATCCAAGAGACCCAGTACTTC. This chain connects TRBV11-2 to TRBJ2-5; 11 bases match TRBD2. Unmatched junction bases numbered 4, after V lost 0 bases and J lost 1 base. There are 17 residues in the CDR3. Germline loops: CDR1 SGHAT, CDR2 FQNNGV.

This clonotype occurred many times. This sequence joins TRBV5-1 and TRBJ2-1; 10 positions agree with TRBD2. Germline V gives CDR1 SGHRS, CDR2 YFSETQ. Trimming took 0 bases from V and 7 from J; bases not matched to a gene: 4. The CDR3 sequence is 15 residues long. The CDR3 sequence: CASSLDRTSGNEQFF. The CDR3 nucleotides are TGCGCCAGCAGCTTGGACAGGACTAGCGGTAATGAGCAGTTCTTC.

A few counts support this clonotype. This sequence joins TRBV5-1 and TRBJ2-1; 10 positions agree with TRBD1. CDR3 length: 15 residues. With 3 bases clipped from V and 7 bases from J, the junction kept 7 bases outside the gene matches. The germline V gene has CDR1 SGHRS and CDR2 YFSETQ. In DNA form, the CDR3 reads TGCGCCAGCAGCTCCCTGGGACAGGGGAGAAATGAGCAGTTCTTC. It encodes CASSSLGQGRNEQFF.

V gene TRBV5-1 combines with J gene TRBJ2-1; the D is unclear. V gave up 1 base and J gave up 5 bases, with 10 bases separating them. Per the germline V gene, CDR1 is SGHRS and CDR2 is YFSETQ. This CDR3 has 14 residues. This CDR3 is CASSLLRIDNEQFF. The CDR3 DNA reads TGCGCCAGCAGCTTGCTTAGGATAGACAATGAGCAGTTCTTC.

The V and J genes are TRBV12-3 or TRBV12-4 and TRBJ2-2, with 13 bases lining up with TRBD2. With 5 bases clipped from V and 5 bases from J, the junction kept 5 bases outside the gene matches. The CDR3 is 16 residues long. As DNA, the CDR3 is TGTGCCAGCAGTATAAGGACTAGCGGGAGAACCGGGGAGCTGTTTTTT. It yields the protein CASSIRTSGRTGELFF.

The chain links TRBV12-3 or TRBV12-4 to TRBJ2-5; D gene unclear. V lost 2 bases and J lost 2, with 12 bases in between. This CDR3 is 15 amino acids long. Here the CDR3 DNA reads TGTGCCAGCAGTTTATTAGCCCCCCAACAAGAGACCCAGTACTTC. Its translation is CASSLLAPQQETQYF.

This clonotype was counted many times. The chain is built from TRBV9 and TRBJ2-1; D gene unclear. Per germline, CDR1 SGDLS and CDR2 YYNGEE. Trimming left V 4 bases short and J 6 bases short, with 8 bases between. CDR3 length: 12 residues. The CDR3 spells CASSSYSNEQFF. The CDR3 DNA sequence: TGTGCCAGCAGCTCCTACTCCAATGAGCAGTTCTTC.

This clonotype has a count of ten or more. CDR3 in DNA: TGTGCCAGCAGTCCGGGACAGAAAGTTGCCAAAAACATTCAGTACTTC. Translation gives CASSPGQKVAKNIQYF. J is TRBJ2-4 and V is TRBV6-1; 7 bases line up with TRBD1. V lost 5 bases and J lost 1; bases outside the gene matches: 8. The CDR3 is made up of 16 amino acids. Germline CDR1 is MNHNS and CDR2 is SASEGT.

This clonotype was observed a handful of times. This chain uses TRBV6-5 with TRBJ1-5; D ambiguous. The CDR3 consists of 12 residues. With 5 bases removed from V and 7 bases from J, the gap between germline ends came to 9 bases. CDR1 and CDR2 (germline): MNHEY, SVGAGI. CDR3 bases: TGTGCCAGCAGTCGATTAGGACAGCCCCAGCATTTT. Its protein is CASSRLGQPQHF.

In its sample, this clonotype was seen a few times. The chain joins TRBV9 to TRBJ2-1; D perhaps matches TRBD2 (6 bases). This CDR3 is 16 amino acids long. The germline V gene encodes CDR1 SGDLS and CDR2 YYNGEE. V dropped 0 bases and J dropped 7 bases, with 17 bases sitting between them. CDR3 in DNA: TGTGCCAGCAGCGTAGAGGCCGGGAGATGGGGAAATGAGCAGTTCTTC. Translating gives CASSVEAGRWGNEQFF.

The sample holds many counts of this clonotype. The chain links TRBV29-1 to TRBJ2-5; a weak D match, TRBD2 (6 bases). CDR3 size: 11 residues. Germline CDR1 is SQVTM and CDR2 is ANQGSEA. V lost 7 bases, J lost 4 bases, and 10 bases lay in between. The CDR3 sequence is CSALGGETQYF. The CDR3 nucleotides read TGCAGCGCTTTGGGAGGAGAGACCCAGTACTTC.

The rearrangement joins TRBV12-3 or TRBV12-4 to TRBJ2-6; TRBD2 agrees at 11 bases. J gave up 4 bases and V 6 bases, and 8 bases lay outside the gene matches. The CDR3 totals 17 residues. The chain's CDR3 is CASSPTSGSAGANVLTF. The DNA of the CDR3 is TGTGCCAGCAGCCCTACTAGCGGGAGCGCGGGGGCCAACGTCCTGACTTTC.

The V call is TRBV15, the J call TRBJ1-2; D gene ambiguous. The CDR3 has 14 residues. Trimming stripped 1 base from V and 4 bases from J, with 10 bases between. CDR1 is LNHNV and CDR2 is YYDKDF in the germline V gene (reference sequence). CDR3: CATSRGAYLYGYTF. The CDR3, as DNA: TGTGCCACCAGCAGAGGAGCGTACCTCTATGGCTACACCTTC.